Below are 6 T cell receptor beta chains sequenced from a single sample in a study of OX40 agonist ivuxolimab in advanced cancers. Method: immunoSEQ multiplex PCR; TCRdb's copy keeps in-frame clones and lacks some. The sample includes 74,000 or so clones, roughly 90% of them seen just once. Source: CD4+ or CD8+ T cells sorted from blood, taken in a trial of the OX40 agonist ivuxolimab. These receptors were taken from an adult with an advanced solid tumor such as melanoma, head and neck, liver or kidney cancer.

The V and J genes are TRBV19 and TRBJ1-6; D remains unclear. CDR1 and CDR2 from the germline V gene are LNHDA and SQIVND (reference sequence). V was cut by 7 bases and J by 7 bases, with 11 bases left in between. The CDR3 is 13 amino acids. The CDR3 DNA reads TGTGCCAGTAATCCCCTCGGGAATTCACCCCTCCACTTT. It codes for CASNPLGNSPLHF.

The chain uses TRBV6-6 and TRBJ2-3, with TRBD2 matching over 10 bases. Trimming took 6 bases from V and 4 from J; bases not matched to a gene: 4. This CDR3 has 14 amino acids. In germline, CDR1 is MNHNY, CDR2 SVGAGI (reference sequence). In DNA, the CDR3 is TGTGCCAGCAGGAAGCGGGAGGGCCCAGATACGCAGTATTTT. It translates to CASRKREGPDTQYF.

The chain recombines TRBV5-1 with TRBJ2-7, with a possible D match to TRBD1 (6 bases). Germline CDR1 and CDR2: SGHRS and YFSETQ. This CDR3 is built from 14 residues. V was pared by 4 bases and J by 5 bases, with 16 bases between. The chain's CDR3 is CASSPGHGLNEQYF. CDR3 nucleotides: TGCGCCAGCAGCCCGGGACACGGCTTGAACGAGCAGTACTTC.

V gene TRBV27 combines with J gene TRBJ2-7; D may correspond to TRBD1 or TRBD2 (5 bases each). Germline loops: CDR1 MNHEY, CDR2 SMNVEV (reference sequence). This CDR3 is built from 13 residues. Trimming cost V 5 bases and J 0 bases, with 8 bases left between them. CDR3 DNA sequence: TGTGCCAGCAGTCGGGACGGCTCCTACGAGCAGTACTTC. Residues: CASSRDGSYEQYF.

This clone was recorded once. CDR3 DNA sequence: TGTGCCAGCAGCGCCGAAGAGACCCAGTACTTC. It encodes CASSAEETQYF. The chain couples TRBV7-8 to TRBJ2-5, with D hard to call. CDR1 SGHVS and CDR2 FQNEAQ come from the germline V gene. The CDR3 loop spans 11 amino acids. V lost 5 bases and J 3 bases, leaving 4 bases between the germline ends.

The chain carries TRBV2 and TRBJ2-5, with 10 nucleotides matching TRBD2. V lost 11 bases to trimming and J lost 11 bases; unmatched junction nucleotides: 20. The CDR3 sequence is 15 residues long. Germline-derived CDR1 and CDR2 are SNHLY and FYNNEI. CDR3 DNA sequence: TGTGCCGGGGGGATTGGGGCTAGCGGGAGAGTGAGGCAGTACTTC. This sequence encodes CAGGIGASGRVRQYF.